The T cell receptor beta chain under discussion was sequenced for a study of blood T cell repertoires in COVID-19 (TCRdb year 2020). Regarding the complete study: Samples from collaborators originated in the United States, Italy and Spain and spanned both the acute and convalescent phases of COVID-19. The material from the prospective study consisted of cDNA or gDNA derived from T cells, B-cell-depleted T cells, or PBMCs. Deeply sampled blood TCRbeta repertoires from subjects exposed to, actively infected with, or recovered from COVID-19 were included in the dataset. The repertoires were released in a freely available public database intended as a resource for research on the immune response to SARS-CoV-2. The samples were drawn from the first 160 participants of the ongoing ImmuneRACE study and from more than 1,000 subjects provided by 6 global collaborators. Sample metadata almost always included a de-identified subject ID, COVID-19 status, age in years and sex. Where available, HLA class I and class II types were taken from metadata supplied by the sample provider and were not determined by assay-based typing.

One collaborating source in Seattle enrolled patients while the patients were actively infected and followed the patients over time throughout the course of disease. Each collaborating institution followed its own protocols to collect whole blood in K2EDTA tubes. For TCRbeta analysis, collaborator samples were shipped as frozen whole blood, as isolated PBMCs, or as DNA extracted from either sample type. A remark on this clone: This clone's antigen is unknown. Qualities for individual bases were not recorded, and no much larger clone is one base off.

The study at large found these results: How much clinical and demographic metadata was included differed by source and by participant, and the metadata was provided uncurated.

Including the terminal cysteine and phenylalanine, the CDR3 comprises 14 residues. CDR3 DNA is the only sequence kept; it has 42 bases, read in frame from the first base. Deletion took 0 bases off V and 4 bases off J, with a span of 10 bases between the germline ends. The germline V gene encodes CDR1 SGHRS and CDR2 YFSETQ. TCRbeta CDR3 regions were amplified from genomic DNA using the immunoSEQ Assay, a bias-controlled multiplex PCR. The authors processed their data as follows. Nucleated cell counts per sample were estimated from amplification of reference gene primers within the assay. To quantify the absolute abundance of each unique TCRbeta CDR3 rearrangement, sequence reads were collapsed and filtered. Productive Simpson clonality was computed per sample as the square root of Simpson's diversity index over productive rearrangements. In its TCRdb copy, this immuneACCESS table keeps in-frame sequences only and misses some clones. Where compared with another copy, unresolved V genes explain less than half of these, and the others have no known cause. Clonal size and the V and J genes are those of that table, whereas D and trimming came from the DNA. In this sample the table shows 100,000 to 150,000 clones, around 88% of which occur a single time. Approximately 4.3% of the sample is in the top ten clones.

Input material: peripheral blood. The receptor chain draws on TRBV5-1 and TRBJ1-2; the D gene lacks a confident call. The TCR comes from a man in his fifties or sixties with COVID-19, enrolled during active disease. Read as DNA, the sequence is TGCGCCAGCAGCTTGGACAGCTCCTCCTATGGCTACACCTTC. This codes for CASSLDSSSYGYTF.